A single T cell receptor beta chain is shown here with its context. Antigen specificity is unknown. Reanalyzing the 5' RACE reads, TCRdb keeps one entry per CDR3 protein, without DNA. The sample is made up of roughly 320,000 distinct CDR3 sequences, and the top ten hold 5% to 6% of it. The data originate from a study of monozygotic twins with inflammatory bowel disease. Study outcomes and limitations: No difference was seen in repertoire similarity between concordant and discordant twins, possibly from limited power. Differing T cell subtypes remained indistinguishable. The study found lower TCRbeta diversity (inverse Simpson) in IBD patients than in healthy co-twins.

The CDR3 length is 16 residues. In germline, CDR1 is SGHVS, CDR2 FQNEAQ. The authors isolated total RNA from whole blood without sorting T cells. The chain links TRBV7-8 to TRBJ2-1; TCRdb lists TRBD2, though no DNA is available to test this call. The clonotype was recovered from a human donor with ulcerative colitis or Crohn's disease, or a healthy co-twin of an affected twin (not recorded which). Sample: blood. This chain's CDR3 is CASTQLTGGRYNEQFF. Filled out from reference TRBV7-8 and TRBJ2-1, the complete variable domain reads GAGVSQSPRYKVAKRGQDVALRCDPISGHVSLFWYQQALGQGPEFLTYFQNEAQLDKSGLPSDRFFAERPEGSVSTLKIQRTQQEDSAVYLCASTQLTGGRYNEQFFGPGTRLTVL.